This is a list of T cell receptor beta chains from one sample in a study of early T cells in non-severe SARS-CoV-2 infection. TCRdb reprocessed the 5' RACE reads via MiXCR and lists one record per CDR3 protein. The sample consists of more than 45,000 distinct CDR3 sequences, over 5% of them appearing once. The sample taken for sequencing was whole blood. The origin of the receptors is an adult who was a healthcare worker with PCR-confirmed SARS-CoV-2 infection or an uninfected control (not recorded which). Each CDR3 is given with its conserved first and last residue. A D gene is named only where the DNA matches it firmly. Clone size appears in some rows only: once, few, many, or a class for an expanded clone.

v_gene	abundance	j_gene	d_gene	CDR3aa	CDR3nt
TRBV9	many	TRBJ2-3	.	CASSVDRDTQYF	TGTGCCAGCAGCGTAGACCGCGATACGCAGTATTTT
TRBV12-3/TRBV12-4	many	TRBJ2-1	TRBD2	CASSVLAGLKFF	TGTGCCAGCAGTGTTCTAGCGGGATTAAAGTTCTTC
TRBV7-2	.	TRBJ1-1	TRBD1	CASSSQGATEAFF	TGTGCCAGCAGCTCACAGGGGGCCACTGAAGCTTTCTTT
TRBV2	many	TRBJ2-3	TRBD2	CASSPMGYAGDTQYF	TGTGCCAGCAGCCCTATGGGCTACGCGGGGGACACGCAGTATTTT
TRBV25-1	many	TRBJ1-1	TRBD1	CASRGTGANTEAFF	TGTGCCAGCAGAGGGACAGGGGCGAACACTGAAGCTTTCTTT
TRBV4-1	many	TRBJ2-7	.	CASSQGRRFSEQYF	TGCGCCAGCAGCCAAGGTCGGCGGTTTAGCGAGCAGTACTTC
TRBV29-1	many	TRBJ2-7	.	CSGSHGAYEQYF	TGCAGCGGGTCGCACGGAGCCTACGAGCAGTACTTC
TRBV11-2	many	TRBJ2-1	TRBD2	CASSLARSGGATNEQFF	TGTGCCAGCAGCTTAGCCCGTAGCGGGGGGGCCACCAATGAGCAGTTCTTC
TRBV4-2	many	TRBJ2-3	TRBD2	CASSQDGLADTDTQYF	TGTGCCAGCAGCCAAGACGGACTAGCGGACACAGATACGCAGTATTTT
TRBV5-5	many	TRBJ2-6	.	CASSLGTSSGANVLTF	TGTGCCAGCAGCTTGGGCACCAGCTCTGGGGCCAACGTCCTGACTTTC
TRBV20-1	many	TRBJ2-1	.	CSASGVSSYNEQFF	TGCAGTGCTAGTGGAGTAAGCTCCTACAATGAGCAGTTCTTC
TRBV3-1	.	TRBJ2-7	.	CASSQDRNYEQYF	TGTGCCAGCAGCCAAGATCGAAACTACGAGCAGTACTTC
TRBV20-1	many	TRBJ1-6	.	CSASDRPDSPLHF	TGCAGTGCTTCCGACAGGCCTGATTCACCCCTCCACTTT
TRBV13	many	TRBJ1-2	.	CASSLGSWGGYTF	TGTGCCAGCAGCTTAGGATCATGGGGTGGCTACACCTTC
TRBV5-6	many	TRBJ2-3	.	CASSLGSTDTQYF	TGTGCCAGCAGCTTGGGGTCCACAGATACGCAGTATTTT
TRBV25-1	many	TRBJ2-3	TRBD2	CASSESRIAGDTQYF	TGTGCCAGCAGTGAATCAAGGATAGCGGGGGATACGCAGTATTTT
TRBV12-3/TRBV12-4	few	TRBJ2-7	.	CASRELDEQYF	TGTGCCAGCAGGGAGTTGGACGAGCAGTACTTC
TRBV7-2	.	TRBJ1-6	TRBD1	CASSLDRRSRTLHF	TGTGCCAGCAGCTTGGACAGGCGATCACGAACCCTCCACTTT
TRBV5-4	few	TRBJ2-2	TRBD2	CASSLEPSGGPTGELFF	TGTGCCAGCAGCTTGGAACCTAGCGGGGGGCCGACCGGGGAGCTGTTTTTT
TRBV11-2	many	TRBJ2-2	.	CASTKRGTGGAGELFF	TGTGCCAGCACCAAGAGGGGGACTGGAGGGGCCGGGGAGCTGTTTTTT
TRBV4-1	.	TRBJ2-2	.	CASSQVTSLNTGELFF	TGCGCCAGCAGCCAAGTTACTAGCCTTAACACCGGGGAGCTGTTTTTT
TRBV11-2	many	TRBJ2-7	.	CASSLDAASYEQYF	TGTGCCAGCAGCTTAGACGCAGCCTCCTACGAGCAGTACTTC
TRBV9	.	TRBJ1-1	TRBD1	CASSPTSRGTEAFF	TGTGCCAGCAGCCCTACTTCCAGGGGGACTGAAGCTTTCTTT
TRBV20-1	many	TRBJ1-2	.	CSAPNVWGYTF	TGCAGTGCTCCGAATGTATGGGGCTACACCTTC
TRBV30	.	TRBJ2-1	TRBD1	CAWSKGQGAHEQFF	TGTGCCTGGAGTAAGGGACAGGGGGCCCATGAGCAGTTCTTC
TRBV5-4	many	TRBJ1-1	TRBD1	CASSRQGSGTEAFF	TGTGCCAGCAGCCGACAGGGATCGGGCACTGAAGCTTTCTTT
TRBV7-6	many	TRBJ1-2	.	CATLTGRNYGYTF	TGTGCCACCCTAACAGGGCGAAACTATGGCTACACCTTC
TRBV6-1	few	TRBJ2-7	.	CASSSRARIYEQYF	TGTGCCAGCAGTTCCCGGGCCCGGATCTACGAGCAGTACTTC
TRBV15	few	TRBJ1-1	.	CATRAGSQFTEAFF	TGTGCCACCAGAGCCGGGTCTCAGTTCACTGAAGCTTTCTTT
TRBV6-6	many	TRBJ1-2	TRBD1	CASSDRGRDYGYTF	TGTGCCAGCAGTGACAGGGGGCGCGACTATGGCTACACCTTC
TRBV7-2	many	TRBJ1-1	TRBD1	CASSLSGGRAEAFF	TGTGCCAGCAGCTTATCAGGGGGCAGGGCTGAAGCTTTCTTT
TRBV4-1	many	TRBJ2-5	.	CASSQDSIQETQYF	TGCGCCAGCAGCCAAGACAGTATTCAAGAGACCCAGTACTTC
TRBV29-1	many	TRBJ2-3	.	CSVSGPVTDTQYF	TGCAGCGTTTCCGGGCCAGTCACAGATACGCAGTATTTT